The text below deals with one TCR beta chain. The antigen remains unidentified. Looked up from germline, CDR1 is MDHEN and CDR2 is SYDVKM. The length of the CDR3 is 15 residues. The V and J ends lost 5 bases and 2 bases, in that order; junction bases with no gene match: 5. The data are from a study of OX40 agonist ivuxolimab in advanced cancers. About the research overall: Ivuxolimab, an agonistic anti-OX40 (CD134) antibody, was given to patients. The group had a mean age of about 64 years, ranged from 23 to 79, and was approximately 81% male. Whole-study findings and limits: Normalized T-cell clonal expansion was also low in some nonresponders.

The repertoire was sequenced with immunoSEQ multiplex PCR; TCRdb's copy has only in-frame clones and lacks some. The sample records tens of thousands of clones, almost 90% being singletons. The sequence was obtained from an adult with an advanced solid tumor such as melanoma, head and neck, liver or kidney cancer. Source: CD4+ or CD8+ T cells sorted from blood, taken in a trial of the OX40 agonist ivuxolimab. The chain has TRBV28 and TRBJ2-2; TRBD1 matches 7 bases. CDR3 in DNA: TGTGCCAGCAGTCGACAGGGCTTCAACACCGGGGAGCTGTTTTTT. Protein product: CASSRQGFNTGELFF.